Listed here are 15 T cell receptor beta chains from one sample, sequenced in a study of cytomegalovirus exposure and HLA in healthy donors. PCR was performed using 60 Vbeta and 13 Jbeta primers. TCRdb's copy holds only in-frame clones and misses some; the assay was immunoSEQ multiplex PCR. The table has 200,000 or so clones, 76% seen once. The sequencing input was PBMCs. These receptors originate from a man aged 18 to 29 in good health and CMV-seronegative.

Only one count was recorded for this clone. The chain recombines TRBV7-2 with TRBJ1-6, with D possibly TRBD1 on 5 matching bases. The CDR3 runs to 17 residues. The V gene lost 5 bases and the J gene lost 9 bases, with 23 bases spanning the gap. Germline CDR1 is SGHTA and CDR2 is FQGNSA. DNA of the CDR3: TGTGCCAGCAGCCTTACCCAGGCGGGGCGCCTCCCTTCACCCCTCCACTTT. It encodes CASSLTQAGRLPSPLHF.

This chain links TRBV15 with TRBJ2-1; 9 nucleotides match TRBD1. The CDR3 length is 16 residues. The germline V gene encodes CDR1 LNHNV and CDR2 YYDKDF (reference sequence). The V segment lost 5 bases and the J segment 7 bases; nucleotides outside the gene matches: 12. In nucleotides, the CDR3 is TGTGCCACCAGCGGCCGGGACAGGGTTGGTGTAAATGAGCAGTTCTTC. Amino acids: CATSGRDRVGVNEQFF.

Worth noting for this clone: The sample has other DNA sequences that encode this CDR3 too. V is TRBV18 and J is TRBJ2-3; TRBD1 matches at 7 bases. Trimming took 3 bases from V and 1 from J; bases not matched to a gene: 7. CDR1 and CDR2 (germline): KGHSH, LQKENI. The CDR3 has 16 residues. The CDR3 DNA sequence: TGTGCCAGCTCACCCCCATTAGGACAGGGCACAGATACGCAGTATTTT. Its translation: CASSPPLGQGTDTQYF.

As DNA, the CDR3 is TGTGCCAGCAGCCGGGGTTCCCGACGGGGCTATGGCTACACCTTC. Encoded protein: CASSRGSRRGYGYTF. V gene TRBV14 combines with J gene TRBJ1-2, with unresolved D. The CDR3 has 15 amino acids. From germline, CDR1 is SGHDN and CDR2 FVKESK. V lost 4 bases and J 4 bases, leaving 16 bases between the germline ends.

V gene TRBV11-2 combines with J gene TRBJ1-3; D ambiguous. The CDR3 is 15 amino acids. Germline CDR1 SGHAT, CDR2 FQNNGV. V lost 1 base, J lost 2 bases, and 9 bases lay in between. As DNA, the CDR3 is TGTGCCAGCAGCTTAGCGTGGCAGACTGGAAACACCATATATTTT. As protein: CASSLAWQTGNTIYF.

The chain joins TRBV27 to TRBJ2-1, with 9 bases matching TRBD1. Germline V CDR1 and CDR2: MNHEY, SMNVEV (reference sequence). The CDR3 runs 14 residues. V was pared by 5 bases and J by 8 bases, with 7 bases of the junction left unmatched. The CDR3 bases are TGTGCCAGCAGTCCTTGGGGGACAGGGCATGAGCAGTTCTTC. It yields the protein CASSPWGTGHEQFF.

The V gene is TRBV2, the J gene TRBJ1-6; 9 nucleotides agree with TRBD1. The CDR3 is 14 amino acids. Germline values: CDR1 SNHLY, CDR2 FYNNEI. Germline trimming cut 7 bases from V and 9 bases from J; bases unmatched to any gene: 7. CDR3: CASTQDRGTSPLHF. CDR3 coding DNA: TGTGCCAGCACCCAGGACAGGGGCACTTCACCCCTCCACTTT.

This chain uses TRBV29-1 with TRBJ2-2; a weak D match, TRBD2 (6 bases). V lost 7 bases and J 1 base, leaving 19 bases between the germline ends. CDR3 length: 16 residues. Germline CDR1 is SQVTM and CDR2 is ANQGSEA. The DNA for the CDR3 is TGCAGCGGGATACTGAGCGGGCTTGGGAACACCGGGGAGCTGTTTTTT. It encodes CSGILSGLGNTGELFF.

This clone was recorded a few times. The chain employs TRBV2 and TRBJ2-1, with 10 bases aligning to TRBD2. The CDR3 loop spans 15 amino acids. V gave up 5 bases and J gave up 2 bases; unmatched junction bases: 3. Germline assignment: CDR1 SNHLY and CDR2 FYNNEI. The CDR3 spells CASSLAGGPYNEQFF. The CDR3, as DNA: TGTGCCAGCAGTTTAGCGGGAGGACCCTACAATGAGCAGTTCTTC.

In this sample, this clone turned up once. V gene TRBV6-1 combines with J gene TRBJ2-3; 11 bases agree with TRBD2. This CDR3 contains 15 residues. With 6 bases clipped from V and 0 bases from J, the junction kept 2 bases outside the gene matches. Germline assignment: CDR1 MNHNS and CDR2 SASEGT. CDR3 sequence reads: CASRGTSGSTDTQYF. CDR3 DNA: TGTGCCAGCAGGGGGACTAGCGGTAGCACAGATACGCAGTATTTT.

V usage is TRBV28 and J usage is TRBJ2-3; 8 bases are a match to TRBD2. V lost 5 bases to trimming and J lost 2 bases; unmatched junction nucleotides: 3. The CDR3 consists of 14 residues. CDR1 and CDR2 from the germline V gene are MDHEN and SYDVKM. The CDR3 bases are TGTGCCAGCAGTAATAGCGGGATCACAGATACGCAGTATTTT. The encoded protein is CASSNSGITDTQYF.

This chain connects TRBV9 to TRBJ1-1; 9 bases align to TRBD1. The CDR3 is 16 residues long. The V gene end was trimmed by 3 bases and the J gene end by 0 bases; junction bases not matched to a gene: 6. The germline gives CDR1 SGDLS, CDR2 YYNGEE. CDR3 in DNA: TGTGCCAGCAGCGGGCCCGGGACAGGGATGAACACTGAAGCTTTCTTT. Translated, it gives CASSGPGTGMNTEAFF.

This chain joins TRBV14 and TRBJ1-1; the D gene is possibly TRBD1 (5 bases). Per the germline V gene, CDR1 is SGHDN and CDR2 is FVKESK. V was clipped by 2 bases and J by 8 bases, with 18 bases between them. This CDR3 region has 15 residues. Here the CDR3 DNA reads TGTGCCAGCAGCCAACTCAGGGCTCTCCAAGAGGAAGCTTTCTTT. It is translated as CASSQLRALQEEAFF.

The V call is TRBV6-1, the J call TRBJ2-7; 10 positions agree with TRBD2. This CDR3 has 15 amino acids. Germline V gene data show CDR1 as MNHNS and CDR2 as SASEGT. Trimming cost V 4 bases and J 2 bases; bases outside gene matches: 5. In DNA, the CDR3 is TGTGCCAGCAGTGGGGATAGCGGGAGGACCTACGAGCAGTACTTC. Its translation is CASSGDSGRTYEQYF.

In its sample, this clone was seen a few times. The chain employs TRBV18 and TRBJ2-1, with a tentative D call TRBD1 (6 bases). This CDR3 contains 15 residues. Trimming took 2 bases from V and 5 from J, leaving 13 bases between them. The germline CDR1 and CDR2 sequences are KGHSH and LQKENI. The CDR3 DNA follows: TGTGCCAGCTCACCAATGGACAGCGTGAACAATGAGCAGTTCTTC. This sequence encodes CASSPMDSVNNEQFF.